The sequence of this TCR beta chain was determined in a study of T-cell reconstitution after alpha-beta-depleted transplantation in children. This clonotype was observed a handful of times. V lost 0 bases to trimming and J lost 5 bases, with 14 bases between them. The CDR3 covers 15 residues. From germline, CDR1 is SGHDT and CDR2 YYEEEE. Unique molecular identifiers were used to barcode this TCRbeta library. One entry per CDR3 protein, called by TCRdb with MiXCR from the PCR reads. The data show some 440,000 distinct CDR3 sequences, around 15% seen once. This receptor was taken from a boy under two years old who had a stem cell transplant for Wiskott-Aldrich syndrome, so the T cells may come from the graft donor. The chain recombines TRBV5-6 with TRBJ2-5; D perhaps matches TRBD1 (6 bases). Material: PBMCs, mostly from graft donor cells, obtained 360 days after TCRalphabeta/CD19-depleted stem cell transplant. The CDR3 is CASSLEPRGRETQYF. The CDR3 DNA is TGTGCCAGCAGCTTGGAGCCCAGGGGCAGGGAGACCCAGTACTTC.